The text below deals with one TCR beta chain. The target antigen is unknown. This specimen comes from a study of OX40 agonist ivuxolimab in advanced cancers. Study-wide results and limits: Clonal expansion in partial responders at 0.1-3.0 mg/kg ranked among the lowest.

Sequencing used immunoSEQ multiplex PCR; TCRdb keeps in-frame clones, though not all of them. The repertoire holds roughly 53,000 clones, with roughly 84% as singletons. At cycle 4 day 1, cycle 7 day 1, and baseline, blood was sampled. This material consisted of CD4+ or CD8+ T cells sorted from blood, taken in a trial of the OX40 agonist ivuxolimab. The origin of this receptor is an adult with an advanced solid tumor such as melanoma, head and neck, liver or kidney cancer.

CDR3 amino acids: CSVAPQGSREQYF. Here the CDR3 DNA reads TGCAGCGTCGCCCCCCAGGGAAGCCGCGAGCAGTACTTC. The chain joins TRBV29-1 to TRBJ2-5; tentative D call: TRBD1 (5 bases). The better agreement between TRBJ2-7 and the DNA end casts doubt on the J call. This CDR3 is 13 amino acids long. The germline V gene encodes CDR1 SQVTM and CDR2 ANQGSEA.